This is a list of T cell receptor beta chains from one sample in a study of shared clonotypes between healthy human individuals. TCRdb's table, derived via immunoSEQ multiplex PCR, lists solely in-frame clones and lacks some. This table holds over a million clones, 96% found once. The sample was naive CD4+ T cells sorted from blood. The receptors derive from a man younger than 40 in good health. Both conserved end residues are part of each CDR3. Fields, in order: V gene, J gene, clone size, D gene, CDR3 protein, CDR3 DNA. The D gene is left open where the match is weak. Clone size is not always given. Where it is, it says once, few, many or a class for expanded clones.

TRBV6-6	TRBJ2-4	-	-	CASTLDAVGIQYF	TGTGCCAGCACTCTGGACGCCGTGGGCATTCAGTACTTC
TRBV9	TRBJ2-3	-	-	CASSVERGTDTQYF	TGTGCCAGCAGCGTAGAAAGGGGCACAGATACGCAGTATTTT
TRBV28	TRBJ2-7	-	-	CAIGTGGSLYEQYF	TGTGCCATCGGGACAGGCGGGAGCTTGTACGAGCAGTACTTC
TRBV11-2	TRBJ2-5	-	-	CASSLDQGYETQYF	TGTGCCAGCAGCTTAGATCAGGGTTACGAGACCCAGTACTTC
TRBV6-6	TRBJ2-1	-	TRBD2	CASSPRLAGVNEQFF	TGTGCCAGCAGTCCCCGGCTAGCGGGAGTCAATGAGCAGTTCTTC
TRBV28	TRBJ1-1	-	TRBD1	CASRANTGAWVTEAFF	TGTGCCAGCAGAGCAAATACAGGGGCTTGGGTCACTGAAGCTTTCTTT
TRBV2	TRBJ1-5	-	-	CASSADSNQPQHF	TGTGCCAGCAGTGCGGATAGCAATCAGCCCCAGCATTTT
TRBV28	TRBJ2-7	-	-	CASSLGGYEQYF	TGTGCCAGCAGTTTAGGAGGCTACGAGCAGTACTTC
TRBV15	TRBJ1-1	few	-	CATSRDLPFSEAFF	TGTGCCACCAGCAGAGACCTCCCGTTCTCTGAAGCTTTCTTT
TRBV28	TRBJ2-6	-	-	CASSLLGAVGANVLTF	TGTGCCAGCAGTTTACTGGGGGCGGTGGGGGCCAACGTCCTGACTTTC
TRBV5-8	TRBJ1-5	once	TRBD1	CASSYRTGQAINQPQHF	TGTGCCAGCAGCTACAGGACCGGACAGGCCATTAATCAGCCCCAGCATTTT